This record looks at one T cell receptor (beta chain) sequence and its context. Assay used: immunoSEQ multiplex PCR; TCRdb lists only in-frame clones, some missing. This table has approximately 450,000 clones, around 89% appearing once. This record belongs to a study of blood T cell repertoires in COVID-19. Across the study: COVID-19 samples collected from the United States, Italy and Spain covered acute and convalescent phases.

The source is a woman aged 25 to 39 with acute or convalescent COVID-19. Sequenced: peripheral blood.

CDR3 DNA sequence: TGTGCCAGCAGTGAAGGGGACAGAGTCTCCAAAAACATTCAGTACTTC. Translating gives CASSEGDRVSKNIQYF. This chain joins TRBV6-1 and TRBJ2-4; TRBD1 aligns across 7 bases. The CDR3 consists of 16 residues. Germline assignment: CDR1 MNHNS and CDR2 SASEGT. Trimming removed 1 base from V and 2 bases from J; junction bases left unmatched: 5.